This T cell receptor (beta chain) was identified during a study of blood T cells in healthy people across ages. This CDR3 comprises 11 residues. V lost 3 bases and J lost 9, with 8 bases in between. Germline V CDR1 and CDR2: GTSNPN, SVGIG (reference sequence). The use of a sample-barcoded 5' primer and a J-beta primer mix characterized a second PCR of roughly 6 to 12 cycles. TCRdb ran MiXCR on the 5' RACE reads and lists one entry per CDR3 protein. Of hundreds of thousands of distinct CDR3 sequences in the sample, around 24% were seen once. This same sample was also part of a study on T cells of mothers and their children.

The V call is TRBV30, the J call TRBJ2-2; unclear D gene. This sequence was found in a boy younger than 18 in good health. Material for sequencing was blood. In nucleotides, the CDR3 is TGTGCCTGGAGAGGCGGTAGGGAGCTGTTTTTT. This sequence encodes CAWRGGRELFF.